A single sample is the source of the 18 T cell receptor beta chains below, sequenced in a study of sequential checkpoint blockade in melanoma. Treatment defined: randomized to nivolumab then ipilimumab (arm A) or the reverse (arm B). TCRdb's copy holds only in-frame clones and misses some; the assay was immunoSEQ multiplex PCR. The data hold around 5,700 clones, with 87% observed a single time. This specimen consisted of CD8+ T cells sorted from blood (inferred from file names), obtained from a patient given nivolumab and ipilimumab in sequence. Source of these receptors: a human donor with melanoma.

V usage is TRBV27 and J usage is TRBJ2-3; D uncertain. V gave up 2 bases and J gave up 3 bases, with 6 bases separating them. This CDR3 contains 13 residues. Germline V gene lookup returns CDR1 MNHEY and CDR2 SMNVEV (reference sequence). Written as DNA, the CDR3 is TGTGCCAGCAGTTTACTAACTACAGATACGCAGTATTTT. Its translation is CASSLLTTDTQYF.

The chain is built from TRBV27 and TRBJ2-5; TRBD2 aligns across 7 bases. Trimming cost V 4 bases and J 11 bases; bases outside gene matches: 19. This CDR3 spans 16 amino acids. Germline V gives CDR1 MNHEY, CDR2 SMNVEV (reference sequence). CDR3 DNA sequence: TGTGCCAGCAGTTCTACCGGGGGTAGCGGGTTTCGGGAGCAGTACTTC. It yields the protein CASSSTGGSGFREQYF.

This chain uses TRBV23-1 with TRBJ1-1; D is unresolved. TRBV23-1 counts as an open reading frame of uncertain function. V dropped 1 base and J dropped 1 base, with 4 bases sitting between them. The CDR3 has 13 amino acids. The CDR3 loop reads CASSQLANTEAFF. CDR3 DNA: TGCGCCAGCAGTCAATTGGCGAACACTGAAGCTTTCTTT.

The chain is built from TRBV28 and TRBJ2-7; 8 nucleotides align to TRBD2. V lost 10 bases, J lost 4 bases, and 15 bases stayed unmatched. This CDR3 comprises 15 residues. CDR1 MDHEN and CDR2 SYDVKM come from the germline V gene. CDR3 loop: CATRVVGGRPYEQYF. The DNA of the CDR3 is TGTGCCACCAGGGTGGTTGGCGGGAGGCCGTACGAGCAGTACTTC.

As to this clone: The junction differs from germline at one of its ends, possibly a read error. V and J are TRBV29-1 and TRBJ2-7; 7 nucleotides line up with TRBD1. The CDR3 spans 13 residues. CDR1 is SQVTM and CDR2 is ANQGSEA in the germline V gene. CDR3 sequence (DNA): TGCAGCGTGGAAGACAGGGCTACCTACGAGCAGTACTTC. Protein product: CSVEDRATYEQYF.

The rearrangement uses TRBV10-1 and TRBJ2-3, with D possibly matching TRBD1 (6 bases). The V gene's germline CDR1 is WNHNN and CDR2 SYGVQD (reference sequence). Trimming removed 6 bases at V and 4 bases at J, with 8 bases between. The CDR3 spans 12 residues. The CDR3 nucleotides are TGCGCCAGCAGCACAGGGCCAGATACGCAGTATTTT. Translated, it gives CASSTGPDTQYF.

The chain couples TRBV7-2 to TRBJ1-3; D is unresolved. The germline gives CDR1 SGHTA, CDR2 FQGNSA. With 4 bases removed from V and 4 bases from J, the gap between germline ends came to 17 bases. CDR3 length: 16 amino acids. Here the CDR3 DNA reads TGTGCCAGCAGCTCCTTAGACCTCGGCGGCGGAAACACCATATATTTT. It yields the protein CASSSLDLGGGNTIYF.

The chain couples TRBV11-2 to TRBJ1-5; 7 bases match TRBD1. V lost 6 bases and J lost 3; bases outside the gene matches: 5. CDR1 and CDR2 from the germline V gene are SGHAT and FQNNGV. This CDR3 has 14 residues. The CDR3 coding sequence is TGTGCCAGCAGTTCAGGGGGTTCCAATCAGCCCCAGCATTTT. This sequence encodes CASSSGGSNQPQHF.

In DNA form, the CDR3 reads TGTGCCAGCAGCTTAGGGGCAGTCTACGAGCAGTACTTC. Encoded protein: CASSLGAVYEQYF. This chain joins TRBV7-9 and TRBJ2-7; D remains ambiguous. The CDR3 is 13 amino acids. V was clipped by 1 base and J by 3 bases, with 7 bases between them. Per germline, CDR1 SEHNR and CDR2 FQNEAQ (reference sequence).

The rearrangement uses TRBV27 and TRBJ1-4; maybe TRBD1 (6 bases). V was trimmed by 8 bases and J by 4 bases, leaving 8 bases between them. Germline CDR1 MNHEY, CDR2 SMNVEV (reference sequence). The length of the CDR3 is 12 residues. CDR3 amino acids: CASQGFNEKLFF. CDR3 in DNA: TGTGCCAGCCAGGGGTTTAATGAAAAACTGTTTTTT.

The chain has TRBV27 and TRBJ2-7, with D maybe TRBD1 (5 bases). The germline V gene encodes CDR1 MNHEY and CDR2 SMNVEV (reference sequence). The CDR3 is 15 amino acids. V lost 2 bases and J 4 bases, leaving 15 bases between the germline ends. This chain's CDR3 is CASSLKGMSRYEQYF. The CDR3 nucleotides are TGTGCCAGCAGTTTAAAGGGGATGTCACGATACGAGCAGTACTTC.

The CDR3 region is CASSLLGSEDEQYF. CDR3 sequence (DNA): TGTGCCAGCAGTTTACTCGGGAGTGAGGACGAGCAGTACTTC. The rearrangement joins TRBV27 to TRBJ2-7, with D perhaps matching TRBD2 (6 bases). This CDR3 is 14 amino acids long. The V and J ends lost 2 bases and 5 bases respectively, with 13 bases between them. Germline V gives CDR1 MNHEY, CDR2 SMNVEV (reference sequence).

The rearrangement links TRBV27 to TRBJ1-2; possibly TRBD1 for D (6 bases). Germline CDR1 and CDR2: MNHEY and SMNVEV (reference sequence). The V gene lost 0 bases and the J gene lost 8 bases, with 16 bases spanning the gap. The CDR3 is made up of 15 amino acids. This CDR3 reads CASSLSVRGGQGYTF. The CDR3 DNA reads as TGTGCCAGCAGTTTATCGGTCAGGGGTGGGCAGGGCTACACCTTC.

V is TRBV29-1 and J is TRBJ1-1, with 7 nucleotides matching TRBD1. The CDR3 runs 14 residues. CDR1 is SQVTM, CDR2 ANQGSEA, per germline. The trim removed 4 bases at V and 0 bases at J, leaving 5 bases unmatched. Written as DNA, the CDR3 is TGCAGCGTTGTGGCCGGACAGGTGAACACTGAAGCTTTCTTT. This encodes CSVVAGQVNTEAFF.

This clone was counted a single time. The chain combines TRBV7-9 with TRBJ2-2, with D maybe TRBD2 (5 bases). Germline CDR1 is SEHNR and CDR2 is FQNEAQ (reference sequence). The CDR3 runs 13 residues. The V gene lost 4 bases and the J gene lost 4 bases, with 7 bases spanning the gap. The CDR3 reads CASSYGITGELFF. The CDR3 DNA follows: TGTGCCAGCAGCTACGGGATCACCGGGGAGCTGTTTTTT. The full variable domain, its missing parts supplied by reference TRBV7-9 and TRBJ2-2, is DTGVSQNPRHKITKRGQNVTFRCDPISEHNRLYWYRQTLGQGPEFLTYFQNEAQLEKSRLLSDRFSAERPKGSFSTLEIQRTEQGDSAMYLCASSYGITGELFFGEGSRLTVL.

The chain couples TRBV28 to TRBJ1-2; maybe TRBD1 (6 bases). Deletions cut 0 bases from V and 7 bases from J, with 9 bases between. The CDR3 has 13 amino acids. Germline V CDR1 and CDR2: MDHEN, SYDVKM. CDR3 in amino acids: CASSLWAGVGYTF. The DNA for the CDR3 is TGTGCCAGCAGTTTATGGGCAGGGGTTGGCTACACCTTC.

The chain is built from TRBV4-1 and TRBJ2-7; 13 bases are a match to TRBD2. The germline CDR1 and CDR2 sequences are MGHRA and YSYEKL. V lost 1 base, J lost 5 bases, and 2 bases stayed unmatched. The CDR3 loop spans 15 amino acids. DNA of the CDR3: TGCGCCAGCAGCCAAGGGACTAGCGGGAGTCACGAGCAGTACTTC. Encoded protein: CASSQGTSGSHEQYF.

V usage is TRBV7-6 and J usage is TRBJ1-2, with TRBD1 as a possible D gene (6 bases). CDR3 length: 16 amino acids. Trimming removed 2 bases at V and 6 bases at J, with 19 bases between. Germline V gene sequence: CDR1 SGHVS, CDR2 FNYEAQ. The CDR3 region is CASSLTPAGGEDGYTF. For the CDR3, the DNA is TGTGCCAGCAGCTTAACGCCAGCGGGGGGCGAGGATGGCTACACCTTC.